A single sample gave rise to the 23 T cell receptor beta chains below, sequenced in a study of blood T cells in healthy people across ages. A second PCR, run for roughly 7 to 11 cycles, used a sample-barcoded 5' primer plus a J-beta primer mix. TCRdb called the 5' RACE reads again in MiXCR, with one record for every CDR3 protein. The sample carries 630,000 or so distinct CDR3 sequences, under 30% recorded once. Sequencing used blood. The receptor source for this set is a woman aged 80 or over in good health.

This clonotype was detected a few times. This may be a read error: a much more frequent sequence differs by one nucleotide. The V call is TRBV15, the J call TRBJ2-3; 12 nucleotides match TRBD1. Germline CDR1 is LNHNV and CDR2 is YYDKDF (reference sequence). The CDR3 is made up of 17 amino acids. This chain's CDR3 is CATGRDGTGGATDTQYF. CDR3 DNA: TGTGCCACCGGCAGAGATGGGACAGGGGGCGCGACAGATACGCAGTATTTT.

There are a few counts of this clonotype. The chain has TRBV6-5 and TRBJ2-6, with 7 bases that match TRBD1. V lost 4 bases, J lost 4 bases, and 7 bases stayed unmatched. Germline-derived CDR1 and CDR2 are MNHEY and SVGAGI. The CDR3 has 16 amino acids. This CDR3 reads CASSSLKGAGANVLTF. For the CDR3, the DNA is TGTGCCAGCAGTTCCCTGAAGGGGGCCGGGGCCAACGTCCTGACTTTC.

This clonotype was found many times. The genes are TRBV20-1 and TRBJ2-7; no reliable D call. Trimming shortened V by 1 base and J by 0 bases, and 10 bases separated the two germline ends. The CDR3 runs 14 residues. CDR1 and CDR2 from the germline V gene are DFQATT and SNEGSKA (reference sequence). The CDR3 DNA reads TGCAGTGCTAGAGTGGCTCCCCGCTCCTACGAGCAGTACTTC. Protein sequence: CSARVAPRSYEQYF.

The V gene is TRBV19, the J gene TRBJ2-5, with D uncertain. The CDR3 runs to 15 residues. The germline V gene has CDR1 LNHDA and CDR2 SQIVND (reference sequence). Deletions cut 4 bases from V and 3 bases from J, with 15 bases between. CDR3 amino acids: CASSSGPANKETQYF. CDR3 coding DNA: TGTGCCAGTAGTAGCGGACCAGCCAATAAAGAGACCCAGTACTTC. The complete variable domain, with remaining parts taken from reference TRBV19 and TRBJ2-5, reads DGGITQSPKYLFRKEGQNVTLSCEQNLNHDAMYWYRQDPGQGLRLIYYSQIVNDFQKGDIAEGYSVSREKKESFPLTVTSAQKNPTAFYLCASSSGPANKETQYFGPGTRLLVL.

This clonotype has a handful of counts. The rearrangement uses TRBV27 and TRBJ2-7; TRBD1 matches 8 bases. The V and J ends lost 6 bases and 8 bases, in that order; junction bases with no gene match: 21. CDR3 length equals 17 residues. Germline V gene lookup returns CDR1 MNHEY and CDR2 SMNVEV (reference sequence). The CDR3 sequence is CASSFRQGQNSYNKQYF. As DNA, the CDR3 is TGTGCCAGCAGCTTTCGACAGGGGCAAAATTCCTACAATAAGCAGTACTTC.

This rearrangement joins TRBV28 to TRBJ1-1, with D unclear. The CDR3 is 15 residues long. CDR1 is MDHEN, CDR2 SYDVKM, per germline. V gave up 1 base and J gave up 1 base, with 10 bases separating them. CDR3: CASSLSFSGNTEAFF. CDR3 bases: TGTGCCAGCAGTTTATCTTTTTCCGGGAACACTGAAGCTTTCTTT.

This clonotype was observed a few times. The chain uses TRBV2 and TRBJ2-5; D is possibly TRBD2 (6 bases). The CDR3 sequence is 14 residues long. Germline CDR1 is SNHLY and CDR2 is FYNNEI. The germline V and J ends were trimmed by 7 bases and 0 bases, with 12 bases remaining between them. CDR3 residues: CASKGRRHQETQYF. DNA of the CDR3: TGTGCCAGCAAAGGGAGGCGGCACCAAGAGACCCAGTACTTC.

The CDR3 region is CASSLIGGINQPQHF. CDR3 sequence (DNA): TGTGCCAGCAGCTTAATTGGGGGGATCAATCAGCCCCAGCATTTT. This chain links TRBV7-2 with TRBJ1-5; possible D gene TRBD1, 5 bases. CDR3 length equals 15 residues. Looked up from germline, CDR1 is SGHTA and CDR2 is FQGNSA. Trimming removed 2 bases from V and 3 bases from J, with 11 bases in between.

The sample holds one count of this clonotype. This chain uses TRBV3-1 with TRBJ1-1; 8 bases line up with TRBD1. The germline V gene has CDR1 LGHDT and CDR2 YNNKEL (reference sequence). This CDR3 comprises 16 residues. J gave up 0 bases and V 4 bases, and 7 bases lay outside the gene matches. Here the CDR3 DNA reads TGTGCCAGCAGCCTCGGACCAGGGGGCATGAACACTGAAGCTTTCTTT. Translated: CASSLGPGGMNTEAFF. Full variable domain (outside the CDR3, taken from reference TRBV3-1 and TRBJ1-1): DTAVSQTPKYLVTQMGNDKSIKCEQNLGHDTMYWYKQDSKKFLKIMFSYNNKELIINETVPNRFSPKSPDKAHLNLHINSLELGDSAVYFCASSLGPGGMNTEAFFGQGTRLTVV.

This clonotype was recorded a few times. V usage is TRBV13 and J usage is TRBJ1-1; D is undetermined. The CDR3 is 13 residues long. V was shortened by 0 bases and J by 6 bases, with 8 bases between the two germline ends. Germline V gives CDR1 PRHDT, CDR2 FYEKMQ (reference sequence). The CDR3 region is CASSLGPVAEAFF. CDR3 nucleotide sequence: TGTGCCAGCAGCTTAGGCCCAGTTGCTGAAGCTTTCTTT. Full variable domain (missing parts from reference TRBV13 and TRBJ1-1): AAGVIQSPRHLIKEKRETATLKCYPIPRHDTVYWYQQGPGQDPQFLISFYEKMQSDKGSIPDRFSAQQFSDYHSELNMSSLELGDSALYFCASSLGPVAEAFFGQGTRLTVV.

As concerns this clonotype: This may stem from a read error, because a much larger clone lies one nucleotide away. The V gene is TRBV13, the J gene TRBJ2-7, with 8 bases fitting TRBD2. Looked up from germline, CDR1 is PRHDT and CDR2 is FYEKMQ (reference sequence). The V segment lost 3 bases and the J segment 10 bases; nucleotides outside the gene matches: 8. The CDR3 is 13 amino acids. The CDR3 is CASSFESGGPQYF. The CDR3 DNA sequence: TGTGCCAGCAGCTTCGAGAGCGGGGGACCCCAGTACTTC.

This clonotype has a handful of counts. The genes are TRBV6-2 or TRBV6-3 and TRBJ2-1; 16 bases fit TRBD2. The CDR3 has 15 amino acids. The germline V gene encodes CDR1 MNHEY and CDR2 SVGEGT. After removal of 7 bases from V and 10 bases from J, the junction contained 7 bases not matched to a gene. CDR3 nucleotides: TGTGCCAGCAAAGGGACTAGCGGGGGGGCGGGGGAGCAGTTCTTC. This encodes CASKGTSGGAGEQFF.

The gene calls are TRBV28 and TRBJ2-1; D gene ambiguous. V was pared by 5 bases and J by 0 bases, with 14 bases between. The CDR3 has 16 residues. From germline, CDR1 is MDHEN and CDR2 SYDVKM. The CDR3 DNA follows: TGTGCCAGCAGTCGATCCCCCCCGAGCTCCTACAATGAGCAGTTCTTC. Amino acid sequence: CASSRSPPSSYNEQFF.

This clonotype was counted many times. The gene calls are TRBV5-1 and TRBJ2-7; D is possibly TRBD1 (6 bases). Germline CDR1 reads SGHRS; CDR2 reads YFSETQ. This CDR3 spans 12 amino acids. V dropped 4 bases and J dropped 6 bases, with 11 bases sitting between them. The CDR3: CASSLKQGEQYF. CDR3 sequence (DNA): TGCGCCAGCAGCCTAAAACAGGGCGAGCAGTACTTC.

The chain is built from TRBV7-2 and TRBJ2-3; 8 bases agree with TRBD2. The CDR3 sequence is 14 residues long. Germline CDR1 SGHTA, CDR2 FQGNSA. V dropped 10 bases and J dropped 8; count of bases not matched to a gene: 14. The CDR3 region has the DNA TGTGCCACGAGAGGGGCTAGCGGGCTTATTACGCAGTATTTT. Translation gives CATRGASGLITQYF.

This clonotype appeared many times. The rearrangement links TRBV9 to TRBJ1-4; a possible D gene is TRBD1 (5 bases). Trimming pared 4 bases from V and 5 bases from J, leaving 12 bases between. CDR3 length: 14 amino acids. In germline, CDR1 is SGDLS, CDR2 YYNGEE. CDR3: CASSFRAENEKLFF. DNA for the CDR3: TGTGCCAGCAGCTTCAGGGCAGAGAATGAAAAACTGTTTTTT.

Points on this clonotype: Relative to the germline gene, one junction end is altered; a read error may explain this. This chain connects TRBV10-3 to TRBJ2-3, with D perhaps given as TRBD1 or TRBD2 (5 bases each). Germline CDR1 is ENHRY and CDR2 is SYGVKD. The CDR3 spans 14 residues. The CDR3 DNA follows: TGTGCCATCGGTGACGGACCGGGGCGAGATACGCAGTATTTT. Protein sequence: CAIGDGPGRDTQYF.

This clonotype was detected ten times or more. The V and J genes are TRBV6-5 and TRBJ1-2, with D unclear. The CDR3 length is 13 residues. V lost 5 bases and J 7 bases, leaving 14 bases between the germline ends. Germline loops: CDR1 MNHEY, CDR2 SVGAGI. The CDR3 nucleotides read TGTGCCAGCAGTCGGCGGGAGGGTTCTGGCTACACCTTC. Protein: CASSRREGSGYTF.

Many counts were recorded for this clonotype. The genes are TRBV5-1 and TRBJ2-4, with D hard to call. The V end was cut by 0 bases, the J end by 7 bases, with 11 bases between. This CDR3 has 14 amino acids. Germline lookup yields CDR1 SGHRS and CDR2 YFSETQ. The CDR3, as DNA: TGCGCCAGCAGCTTGGGGGCGATAGGGAACATTCAGTACTTC. This gives the protein CASSLGAIGNIQYF. Together with reference TRBV5-1 and TRBJ2-4, the CDR3 gives the full variable domain: KAGVTQTPRYLIKTRGQQVTLSCSPISGHRSVSWYQQTPGQGLQFLFEYFSETQRNKGNFPGRFSGRQFSNSRSEMNVSTLELGDSALYLCASSLGAIGNIQYFGAGTRLSVL.

This clonotype was picked up many times. The genes are TRBV6-2 or TRBV6-3 and TRBJ2-7; TRBD2 matches at 7 bases. Trimming at V came to 10 bases and at J to 2 bases, leaving 14 bases not matched to a gene. In germline, CDR1 is MNHEY, CDR2 SVGEGT. This CDR3 region has 15 residues. Here the CDR3 DNA reads TGTGCCACCGTAAGTGGTGGGGGGGGTCCCTACGAGCAGTACTTC. Its translation: CATVSGGGGPYEQYF.

This clonotype was seen a few times. The chain is built from TRBV7-2 and TRBJ1-4, with TRBD1 as a possible D gene (5 bases). Trimming pared 1 base from V and 0 bases from J, leaving 21 bases between. CDR1 and CDR2 from the germline V gene are SGHTA and FQGNSA. There are 20 residues in the CDR3. The CDR3 region is CASSLGPLGWGGSTNEKLFF. The CDR3 DNA reads as TGTGCCAGCAGCTTAGGCCCCCTAGGGTGGGGCGGGTCAACTAATGAAAAACTGTTTTTT.

This clonotype showed up just a few times. This chain connects TRBV20-1 to TRBJ2-1; D might be TRBD2 (6 bases). V was cut by 4 bases and J by 10 bases, with 14 bases left in between. The CDR3 consists of 12 residues. Germline CDR1 is DFQATT and CDR2 is SNEGSKA (reference sequence). The DNA for the CDR3 is TGCAGTGCTATGGGACTTCGCTCGGAGCAGTTCTTC. Its protein is CSAMGLRSEQFF.

This chain joins TRBV7-2 and TRBJ1-2, with no clear D. The germline gives CDR1 SGHTA, CDR2 FQGNSA. This CDR3 has 14 amino acids. V was trimmed by 0 bases and J by 8 bases, leaving 13 bases between them. CDR3: CASSLAAGNGGYTF. The CDR3 DNA sequence: TGTGCCAGCAGCTTAGCGGCCGGGAATGGGGGCTACACCTTC.